This T cell receptor (beta chain) was documented in a study of blood T cell repertoires in COVID-19. As for the study in general: The United States, Italy and Spain provided the acute and convalescent COVID-19 samples. The cDNA or gDNA used as material had been derived from T cells, B-cell-depleted T cells, or PBMCs.

This CDR3 has 16 amino acids. Germline values: CDR1 MGHRA, CDR2 YSYEKL. Trimming cost V 1 base and J 3 bases; bases outside gene matches: 4. In the original workflow: It was from reference gene primer amplification that nucleated cell counts were estimated. Profiling relied on immunoSEQ multiplex PCR, and the TCRdb table lists in-frame clones only, not all of them. That table is the source of V, J and clone size, and D and trimming were worked out from the DNA. The sample includes over 250,000 clones, about 80% of them seen just once. The chain carries TRBV4-1 and TRBJ2-1; TRBD2 matches at 9 bases. Sequenced sample: peripheral blood. The TCR sequence derives from a woman older than 75 with acute or convalescent COVID-19. CDR3 amino acids: CASSQVASGNYNEQFF. The CDR3 DNA reads as TGCGCCAGCAGCCAAGTGGCTAGCGGGAACTACAATGAGCAGTTCTTC.